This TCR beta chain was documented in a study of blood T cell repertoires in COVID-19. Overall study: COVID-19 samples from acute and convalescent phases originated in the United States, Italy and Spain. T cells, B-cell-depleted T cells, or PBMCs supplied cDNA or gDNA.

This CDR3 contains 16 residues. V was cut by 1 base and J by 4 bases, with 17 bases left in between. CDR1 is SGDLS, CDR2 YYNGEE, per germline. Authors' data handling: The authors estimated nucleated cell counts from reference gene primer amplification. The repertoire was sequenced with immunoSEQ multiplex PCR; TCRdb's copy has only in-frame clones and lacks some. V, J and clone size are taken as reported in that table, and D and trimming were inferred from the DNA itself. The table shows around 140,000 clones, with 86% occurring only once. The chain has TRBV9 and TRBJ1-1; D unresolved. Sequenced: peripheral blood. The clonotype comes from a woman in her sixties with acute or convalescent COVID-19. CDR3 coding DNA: TGTGCCAGCAGCGTACTTTCGGGAGGCGTCGGCACTGAAGCTTTCTTT. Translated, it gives CASSVLSGGVGTEAFF.